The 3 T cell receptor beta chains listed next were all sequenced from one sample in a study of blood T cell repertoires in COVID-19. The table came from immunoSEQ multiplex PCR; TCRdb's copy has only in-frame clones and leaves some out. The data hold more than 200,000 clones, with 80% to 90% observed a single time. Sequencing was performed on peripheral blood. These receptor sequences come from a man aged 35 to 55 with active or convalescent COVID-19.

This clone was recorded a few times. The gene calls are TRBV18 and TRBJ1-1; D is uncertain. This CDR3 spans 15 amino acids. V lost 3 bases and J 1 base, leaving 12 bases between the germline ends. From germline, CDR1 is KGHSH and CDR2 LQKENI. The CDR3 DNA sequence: TGTGCCAGCTCACCCCGAGGAGATCCGAACACTGAAGCTTTCTTT. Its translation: CASSPRGDPNTEAFF.

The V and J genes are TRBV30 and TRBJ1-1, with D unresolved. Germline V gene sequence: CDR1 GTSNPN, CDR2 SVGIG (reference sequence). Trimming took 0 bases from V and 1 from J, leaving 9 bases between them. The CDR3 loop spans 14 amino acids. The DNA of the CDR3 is TGTGCCTGGAGTGTATGGTCCGGGAACACTGAAGCTTTCTTT. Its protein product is CAWSVWSGNTEAFF.

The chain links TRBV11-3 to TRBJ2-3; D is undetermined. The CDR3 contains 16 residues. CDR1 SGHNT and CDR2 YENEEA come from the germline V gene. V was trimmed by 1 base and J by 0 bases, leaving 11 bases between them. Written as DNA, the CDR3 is TGTGCCAGCAGCTTAGGAGGCCTGTCGAGCACAGATACGCAGTATTTT. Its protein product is CASSLGGLSSTDTQYF.